The T cell receptor beta chain described here comes from a study of regulatory T cells in long-lasting Graves disease. The study, taken as a whole, reports: Under persistent disease, TRBV28, TRBJ1-2 and TRBJ2-5 were used preferentially.

Sequencing libraries for TCR beta were prepared with iRepertoire HTBI primers and Arm-PCR of CDR3 regions. Using its own MiXCR run on the multiplex PCR reads, TCRdb lists one record per CDR3 protein. The repertoire holds about 400,000 distinct CDR3 sequences, with under 25% as singletons. CDR3 size: 18 residues. Losses at the gene ends were 0 bases for V and 3 bases for J; bases not matched to a gene: 12. Germline loops: CDR1 SGDLS, CDR2 YYNGEE. A remark on this clonotype: Its antigen remains unknown.

The sample's time point: persistent/refractory GD, antithyroid drugs over 5 years with positive TRAb. Following extraction of RNA from PBMCs, that RNA was used to make the TCR library. This specimen consisted of peripheral blood mononuclear cells (PBMCs), obtained when the disease was refractory, from a patient treated with antithyroid drugs. This chain connects TRBV9 to TRBJ1-5, with TRBD1 matching over 7 bases. The origin of this receptor is a female donor with Graves disease. The CDR3 here is CASSVEFVRTGLNQPQHF. The DNA for the CDR3 is TGTGCCAGCAGCGTAGAGTTTGTGAGGACAGGCCTCAATCAGCCCCAGCATTTT.